These 5 T cell receptor beta chains originate from one sample sequenced in a study of vaccination and CD4 T cells after COVID-19. The treatment is: roughly 10-day PBMC culture with coronavirus spike peptide pools or control peptides (ViraFEST assay). An Oncomine TCR Beta short-read assay was used to sequence the DNA from cultured CD4+ T cells. TCRdb fed the PCR reads into MiXCR, producing one record per CDR3 protein. Counted here are about 10,000 distinct CDR3 sequences, roughly 25% occurring once; the ten biggest clones make up 46%. No antigen has been identified for these receptors. This specimen was CD4+ T cells from blood, cultured in vitro, taken before SARS-CoV-2 vaccination. Receptor source: a human donor who received a COVID-19 vaccine.

The chain couples TRBV12-5 to TRBJ2-2; TRBD2 agrees at 13 bases. This CDR3 comprises 16 residues. Germline values: CDR1 LGHNT, CDR2 FRNRAP. V lost 7 bases and J lost 8; bases outside the gene matches: 10. The CDR3 DNA sequence: TGTGCTAGTGCCGACCGACTAGCGGGGGGCCGGGGGGAGCTGTTTTTT. Its protein product is CASADRLAGGRGELFF.

This clonotype was detected a few times. The V gene is TRBV5-4, the J gene TRBJ2-1, with 8 bases aligning to TRBD2. Per germline, CDR1 SGHNT and CDR2 YYREEE (reference sequence). V gave up 0 bases and J gave up 4 bases; unmatched junction bases: 3. The CDR3 runs to 15 residues. The CDR3 region is CASSLVGTSYNEQFF. The CDR3 nucleotides read TGTGCCAGCAGCTTGGTAGGGACTAGTTACAATGAGCAGTTCTTC.

For the CDR3, the DNA is TGTGCCAGCAGCCCCCCCTGGGGACTAGCGGAAGTCTACGAGCAGTACTTC. Its protein product is CASSPPWGLAEVYEQYF. The chain employs TRBV7-3 and TRBJ2-7, with TRBD2 matching over 11 bases. Unmatched junction bases numbered 12, after V lost 5 bases and J lost 3 bases. This CDR3 spans 17 amino acids. Germline V CDR1 and CDR2: SGHTA, FQGTGA.

This chain connects TRBV7-2 to TRBJ2-7, with 9 bases aligning to TRBD1. The V gene end was trimmed by 6 bases and the J gene end by 3 bases; junction bases not matched to a gene: 9. Germline V CDR1 and CDR2: SGHTA, FQGNSA. This CDR3 is 15 amino acids long. CDR3 residues: CASRSWDRVVYEQYF. DNA for the CDR3: TGTGCCAGCAGGTCCTGGGACAGGGTGGTCTACGAGCAGTACTTC.

The chain carries TRBV19 and TRBJ2-3; perhaps TRBD1 as D (6 bases). Germline V lookup: CDR1 LNHDA, CDR2 SQIVND (reference sequence). With 7 bases removed from V and 3 bases from J, the gap between germline ends came to 17 bases. The CDR3 spans 15 residues. Written as DNA, the CDR3 is TGTGCCAGTACCAATACAGGGTACGGGACAGATACGCAGTATTTT. It yields the protein CASTNTGYGTDTQYF.